This TCR beta chain was documented in a study of CD8 T cells in ankylosing spondylitis. Findings and caveats of the study: About 8 highly homologous variants made up a TCR beta motif that seemed to typify ankylosing spondylitis blood. Disease-associated clones were CD8+ and fairly uncommon in peripheral blood.

The TCR beta libraries were generated through quantitative 5'-RACE incorporating molecular barcodes. MiXCR, applied by TCRdb to the 5' RACE reads, yields one record per CDR3 protein. Of about 800,000 distinct CDR3 sequences in the sample, roughly 10% are singletons; the top ten hold 0.51%. This clonotype was picked up a small number of times. Its antigen is undetermined. The sequence came from a male donor with ankylosing spondylitis. The sequenced sample was blood, either unsorted or a sorted T cell fraction (not recorded which).

CDR3 coding DNA: TGCGCCAGCAGCATGGACGGGGCGGACACTGAAGCTTTCTTT. Its translation: CASSMDGADTEAFF. V usage is TRBV5-1 and J usage is TRBJ1-1; TRBD1 is a possible D gene (5 bases). The germline V and J ends were trimmed by 4 bases and 3 bases, with 13 bases remaining between them. This CDR3 has 14 amino acids. CDR1 SGHRS and CDR2 YFSETQ come from the germline V gene. The full variable domain, with the rest looked up from reference TRBV5-1 and TRBJ1-1, is KAGVTQTPRYLIKTRGQQVTLSCSPISGHRSVSWYQQTPGQGLQFLFEYFSETQRNKGNFPGRFSGRQFSNSRSEMNVSTLELGDSALYLCASSMDGADTEAFFGQGTRLTVV.